Listed below are T cell receptor beta chains from one sample, sequenced in a study of OX40 agonist ivuxolimab in advanced cancers. TCRdb keeps only in-frame clones here, not all; method: immunoSEQ multiplex PCR. This sample has about 50,000 clones, with about 92% found just once. The sequencing used CD4+ or CD8+ T cells sorted from blood, collected in a trial of the OX40 agonist ivuxolimab. Receptor source: an adult with an advanced solid tumor such as melanoma, head and neck, liver or kidney cancer. The CDR3 runs from the conserved cysteine through the conserved F or W. A D gene is named only where the DNA matches it firmly. The listing skips clone size in some rows; elsewhere it reads once, few, many or a size class.

j_call: TRBJ2-5
clone_size: once
v_call: TRBV7-9
d_call: TRBD1
cdr3_aa: CASSTRDRGQETQYF
cdr3_nt: TGTGCCAGCAGCACCCGGGACAGGGGGCAAGAGACCCAGTACTTC

j_call: TRBJ2-2
clone_size: -
v_call: TRBV28
d_call: -
cdr3_aa: CASSLRRTGELFF
cdr3_nt: TGTGCCAGCAGTTTAAGGAGAACCGGGGAGCTGTTTTTT

j_call: TRBJ2-1
clone_size: -
v_call: TRBV7-2
d_call: -
cdr3_aa: CASSLEELLGQFF
cdr3_nt: TGTGCCAGCAGCTTAGAAGAGCTCCTGGGGCAGTTCTTC

j_call: TRBJ2-2
clone_size: -
v_call: TRBV18
d_call: TRBD1
cdr3_aa: CASSPPPRTGTGELFF
cdr3_nt: TGTGCCAGCTCACCTCCACCTAGGACAGGAACCGGGGAGCTGTTTTTT

j_call: TRBJ1-2
clone_size: -
v_call: TRBV9
d_call: TRBD1
cdr3_aa: CASSSGTGVYGYTF
cdr3_nt: TGTGCCAGCAGTTCCGGGACAGGGGTCTATGGCTACACCTTC

j_call: TRBJ2-3
clone_size: -
v_call: TRBV7-6
d_call: TRBD2
cdr3_aa: CASSLKRGGRTDTQYF
cdr3_nt: TGTGCCAGCAGCTTAAAACGGGGGGGCCGCACAGATACGCAGTATTTT

j_call: TRBJ1-1
clone_size: -
v_call: TRBV14
d_call: -
cdr3_aa: CASSQGWAEAFF
cdr3_nt: TGTGCCAGCAGCCAGGGTTGGGCTGAAGCTTTCTTT

j_call: TRBJ2-2
clone_size: -
v_call: TRBV30
d_call: -
cdr3_aa: CAWRHNTGELFF
cdr3_nt: TGTGCCTGGAGGCATAACACCGGGGAGCTGTTTTTT

j_call: TRBJ2-1
clone_size: -
v_call: TRBV7-3
d_call: -
cdr3_aa: CASSLTGREQFF
cdr3_nt: TGTGCCAGCAGCTTAACGGGGAGGGAGCAGTTCTTC

j_call: TRBJ2-1
clone_size: -
v_call: TRBV27
d_call: TRBD1
cdr3_aa: CASSPGTGGYNEQFF
cdr3_nt: TGTGCCAGCAGTCCCGGGACAGGGGGCTACAATGAGCAGTTCTTC

j_call: TRBJ1-1
clone_size: -
v_call: TRBV5-6
d_call: -
cdr3_aa: CASSFGLNTEAFF
cdr3_nt: TGTGCCAGCAGCTTCGGACTGAACACTGAAGCTTTCTTT

j_call: TRBJ2-1
clone_size: -
v_call: TRBV19
d_call: TRBD2
cdr3_aa: CASSIPSGWSSYNEQFF
cdr3_nt: TGTGCCAGTAGTATCCCTAGCGGGTGGAGCTCCTACAATGAGCAGTTCTTC

j_call: TRBJ2-7
clone_size: -
v_call: TRBV28
d_call: TRBD1
cdr3_aa: CASSFATGGPRGEQYF
cdr3_nt: TGTGCCAGCAGTTTTGCGACAGGGGGTCCAAGGGGCGAGCAGTACTTC

j_call: TRBJ1-1
clone_size: -
v_call: TRBV7-9
d_call: -
cdr3_aa: CASSLGQNLNTEAFF
cdr3_nt: TGTGCCAGCAGCTTAGGACAGAACTTGAACACTGAAGCTTTCTTT

j_call: TRBJ2-1
clone_size: -
v_call: TRBV6-4
d_call: -
cdr3_aa: CASSDSRGGNEQFF
cdr3_nt: TGTGCCAGCAGTGACTCGAGGGGGGGCAATGAGCAGTTCTTC

j_call: TRBJ2-7
clone_size: -
v_call: TRBV11-1
d_call: TRBD2
cdr3_aa: CASSIATSAPYEQYF
cdr3_nt: TGTGCCAGCAGCATAGCGACTAGCGCGCCCTACGAGCAGTACTTC

j_call: TRBJ1-1
clone_size: -
v_call: TRBV28
d_call: -
cdr3_aa: CASSLETNGLRTWAFF
cdr3_nt: TGTGCCAGCAGTTTAGAGACAAACGGACTCCGAACGTGGGCTTTCTTT

j_call: TRBJ1-5
clone_size: -
v_call: TRBV15
d_call: -
cdr3_aa: CATSRDLGGNQPQHF
cdr3_nt: TGTGCCACCAGCAGAGATCTAGGGGGCAATCAGCCCCAGCATTTT

j_call: TRBJ1-1
clone_size: -
v_call: TRBV6-1
d_call: -
cdr3_aa: CASGIYSNTEAFF
cdr3_nt: TGTGCCAGCGGGATATACAGCAACACTGAAGCTTTCTTT

j_call: TRBJ2-3
clone_size: few
v_call: TRBV6-1
d_call: TRBD2
cdr3_aa: CASSEREGTQGLTDTQYF
cdr3_nt: TGTGCCAGCAGTGAAAGGGAGGGCACTCAGGGACTCACAGATACGCAGTATTTT

j_call: TRBJ2-5
clone_size: -
v_call: TRBV27
d_call: -
cdr3_aa: CASSLPGETQYF
cdr3_nt: TGTGCCAGCAGTTTGCCAGGGGAGACCCAGTACTTC

j_call: TRBJ1-2
clone_size: -
v_call: TRBV5-5
d_call: -
cdr3_aa: CASSFGVSDYGYTF
cdr3_nt: TGTGCCAGCAGCTTTGGGGTTTCGGACTATGGCTACACCTTC

j_call: TRBJ2-5
clone_size: once
v_call: TRBV5-4
d_call: -
cdr3_aa: CASSPGVALQETQYF
cdr3_nt: TGTGCCAGCAGCCCGGGGGTAGCGCTACAAGAGACCCAGTACTTC

j_call: TRBJ1-6
clone_size: -
v_call: TRBV28
d_call: TRBD1
cdr3_aa: CASSLRGGYSPLHF
cdr3_nt: TGTGCCAGCAGTTTAAGAGGGGGCTATTCACCCCTCCACTTT

j_call: TRBJ2-7
clone_size: -
v_call: TRBV9
d_call: -
cdr3_aa: CASSPAGSNEQYF
cdr3_nt: TGTGCCAGCAGCCCGGCAGGGTCAAACGAGCAGTACTTC

j_call: TRBJ2-1
clone_size: -
v_call: TRBV2
d_call: TRBD2
cdr3_aa: CASSGGELAGGWNEQFF
cdr3_nt: TGTGCCAGCAGTGGAGGAGAGCTAGCGGGGGGTTGGAATGAGCAGTTCTTC

j_call: TRBJ2-1
clone_size: once
v_call: TRBV27
d_call: TRBD1
cdr3_aa: CASSPLGQGIYNEQFF
cdr3_nt: TGTGCCAGCAGTCCACTCGGACAGGGAATCTACAATGAGCAGTTCTTC

j_call: TRBJ2-5
clone_size: -
v_call: TRBV7-9
d_call: -
cdr3_aa: CASSLFEPQETQYF
cdr3_nt: TGTGCCAGCAGCTTATTTGAACCGCAAGAGACCCAGTACTTC

j_call: TRBJ1-5
clone_size: -
v_call: TRBV6-5
d_call: -
cdr3_aa: CASSRGAGNQPQHF
cdr3_nt: TGTGCCAGCAGTCGGGGGGCTGGCAATCAGCCCCAGCATTTT

j_call: TRBJ1-5
clone_size: -
v_call: TRBV15
d_call: -
cdr3_aa: CATSNTRGAQPQHF
cdr3_nt: TGTGCCACCAGCAACACCAGGGGAGCTCAGCCCCAGCATTTT

j_call: TRBJ2-3
clone_size: -
v_call: TRBV27
d_call: TRBD2
cdr3_aa: CASSPLAGGVGHTDTQYF
cdr3_nt: TGTGCCAGCAGTCCTCTAGCGGGAGGTGTGGGGCACACAGATACGCAGTATTTT

j_call: TRBJ2-1
clone_size: -
v_call: TRBV27
d_call: -
cdr3_aa: CASSMLYVNEQFF
cdr3_nt: TGTGCCAGCAGTATGCTTTACGTAAATGAGCAGTTCTTC

j_call: TRBJ2-5
clone_size: -
v_call: TRBV21-1
d_call: -
cdr3_aa: CASSSSRGTAKETQYF
cdr3_nt: TGTGCCAGCAGCTCGTCGCGGGGGACCGCTAAAGAGACCCAGTACTTC

j_call: TRBJ1-5
clone_size: -
v_call: TRBV28
d_call: -
cdr3_aa: CASSFTGYNQPQHF
cdr3_nt: TGTGCCAGCAGTTTTACAGGGTACAATCAGCCCCAGCATTTT

j_call: TRBJ1-5
clone_size: -
v_call: TRBV19
d_call: -
cdr3_aa: CASSMWDSNQPQHF
cdr3_nt: TGTGCCAGTAGTATGTGGGACAGCAATCAGCCCCAGCATTTT

j_call: TRBJ2-7
clone_size: -
v_call: TRBV6-5
d_call: TRBD2
cdr3_aa: CASSSQLAPLGEQYF
cdr3_nt: TGTGCCAGCAGTTCCCAACTAGCGCCGTTGGGCGAGCAGTACTTC

j_call: TRBJ2-7
clone_size: few
v_call: TRBV6-5
d_call: TRBD1
cdr3_aa: CASSYSTGGSYEQYF
cdr3_nt: TGTGCCAGCAGTTACTCGACAGGGGGCTCCTACGAGCAGTACTTC

j_call: TRBJ1-2
clone_size: -
v_call: TRBV2
d_call: -
cdr3_aa: CASSVSEDYTF
cdr3_nt: TGTGCCAGCAGTGTCTCAGAAGACTACACCTTC

j_call: TRBJ1-2
clone_size: -
v_call: TRBV19
d_call: -
cdr3_aa: CASYDFQGVYGYTF
cdr3_nt: TGTGCCAGCTACGACTTCCAAGGGGTCTATGGCTACACCTTC

j_call: TRBJ2-2
clone_size: -
v_call: TRBV12-2
d_call: -
cdr3_aa: CASRPRSTGELFF
cdr3_nt: TGTGCAAGTCGCCCGAGGAGCACCGGGGAGCTGTTTTTT

j_call: TRBJ2-1
clone_size: -
v_call: TRBV18
d_call: -
cdr3_aa: CASYLWDTAYNEQFF
cdr3_nt: TGTGCCAGCTACCTTTGGGACACCGCCTACAATGAGCAGTTCTTC

j_call: TRBJ2-5
clone_size: once
v_call: TRBV25-1
d_call: -
cdr3_aa: CASSESRTGWTQYF
cdr3_nt: TGTGCCAGCAGTGAATCAAGAACAGGGTGGACCCAGTACTTC

j_call: TRBJ1-2
clone_size: -
v_call: TRBV6-5
d_call: -
cdr3_aa: CASSYSRTAGHGYTF
cdr3_nt: TGTGCCAGCAGTTACTCGAGGACAGCGGGGCATGGCTACACCTTC

j_call: TRBJ1-2
clone_size: -
v_call: TRBV5-1
d_call: TRBD1
cdr3_aa: CASKLQGAPYGYTF
cdr3_nt: TGCGCCAGCAAATTACAGGGGGCACCTTATGGCTACACCTTC

j_call: TRBJ2-5
clone_size: -
v_call: TRBV4-2
d_call: -
cdr3_aa: CASSQGRNSETQYF
cdr3_nt: TGTGCCAGCAGCCAAGGTAGAAACTCGGAGACCCAGTACTTC

j_call: TRBJ1-2
clone_size: -
v_call: TRBV30
d_call: TRBD1
cdr3_aa: CAWSLGTGLNYGYTF
cdr3_nt: TGTGCCTGGAGTCTCGGGACAGGACTTAACTATGGCTACACCTTC

j_call: TRBJ1-2
clone_size: -
v_call: TRBV5-6
d_call: TRBD1
cdr3_aa: CASSHGDRGYYGYTF
cdr3_nt: TGTGCCAGCAGCCACGGGGACAGGGGGTACTATGGCTACACCTTC